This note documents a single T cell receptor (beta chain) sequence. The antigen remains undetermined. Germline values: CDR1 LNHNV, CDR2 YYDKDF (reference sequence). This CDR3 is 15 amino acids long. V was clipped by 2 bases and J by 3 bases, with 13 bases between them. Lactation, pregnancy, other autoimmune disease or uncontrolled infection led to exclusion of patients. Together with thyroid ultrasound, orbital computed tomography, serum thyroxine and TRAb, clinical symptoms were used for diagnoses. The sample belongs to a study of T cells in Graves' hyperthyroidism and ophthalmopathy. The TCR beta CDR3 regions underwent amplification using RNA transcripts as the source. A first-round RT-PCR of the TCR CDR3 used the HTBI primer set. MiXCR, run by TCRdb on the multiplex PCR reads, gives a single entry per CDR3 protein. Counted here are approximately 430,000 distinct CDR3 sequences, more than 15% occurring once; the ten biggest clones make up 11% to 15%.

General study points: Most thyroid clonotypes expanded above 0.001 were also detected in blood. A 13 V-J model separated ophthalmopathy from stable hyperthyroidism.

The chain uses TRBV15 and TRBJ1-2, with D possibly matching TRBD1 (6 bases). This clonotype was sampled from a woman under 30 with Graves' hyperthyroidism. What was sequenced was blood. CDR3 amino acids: CATSRKIGGDYGYTF. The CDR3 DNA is TGTGCCACCAGCAGAAAAATAGGGGGAGACTATGGCTACACCTTC.